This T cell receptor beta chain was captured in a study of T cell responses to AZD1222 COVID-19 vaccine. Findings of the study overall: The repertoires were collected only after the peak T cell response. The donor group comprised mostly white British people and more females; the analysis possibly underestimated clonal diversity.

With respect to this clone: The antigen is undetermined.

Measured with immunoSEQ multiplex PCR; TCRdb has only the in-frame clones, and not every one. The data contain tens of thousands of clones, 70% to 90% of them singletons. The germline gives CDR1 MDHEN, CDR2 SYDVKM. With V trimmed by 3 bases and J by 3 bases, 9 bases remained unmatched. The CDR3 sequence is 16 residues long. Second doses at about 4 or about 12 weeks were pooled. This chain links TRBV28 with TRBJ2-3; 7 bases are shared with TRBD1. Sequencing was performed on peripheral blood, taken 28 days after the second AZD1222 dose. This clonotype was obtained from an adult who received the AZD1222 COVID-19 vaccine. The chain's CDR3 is CASSFGVGTDTDTQYF. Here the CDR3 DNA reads TGTGCCAGCAGTTTCGGTGTGGGGACAGATACAGATACGCAGTATTTT. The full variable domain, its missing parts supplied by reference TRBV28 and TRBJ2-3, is DVKVTQSSRYLVKRTGEKVFLECVQDMDHENMFWYRQDPGLGLRLIYFSYDVKMKEKGDIPEGYSVSREKKERFSLILESASTNQTSMYLCASSFGVGTDTDTQYFGPGTRLTVL.